This entry describes one T cell receptor (beta chain). The clone's antigen remains unknown. Base quality data are lacking; no much larger clone is found one base away. The immunoSEQ Assay, a bias-controlled multiplex PCR, was used to amplify TCRbeta CDR3 regions from genomic DNA. Per the authors' processing: The number of nucleated cells in each sample was estimated from the amplification of reference gene primers within the assay. To quantify the absolute abundance of each unique TCRbeta CDR3 rearrangement, sequence reads were collapsed and filtered. For each sample, productive Simpson clonality was calculated as the square root of Simpson's diversity index over productive rearrangements. TCRdb re-hosts the immuneACCESS table, in-frame sequences only. Its copies lack some clones; in the studies checked, an unresolved V gene accounts for under half of them, and the cause for the rest is not known. D and trimming come from the DNA, and the V and J calls and clone size come from that table. The table for this sample lists about 150,000 clones; 70% to 85% of them were counted only once. Over 8% of the sample comes from the top ten.

Collaborating institutions collected whole blood in K2EDTA tubes following their own protocols. For TCRbeta analysis, collaborator samples were shipped as frozen whole blood, as isolated PBMCs, or as DNA extracted from either sample type. The data were taken from a study of blood T cell repertoires in COVID-19 (dated by TCRdb to about 2020). For context, the study as a whole: Samples from collaborators originated in the United States, Italy and Spain and spanned both the acute and convalescent phases of COVID-19. The samples were drawn from the first 160 participants of the ongoing ImmuneRACE study and from over 950 subjects provided by 6 global collaborators. The repertoires were released in a freely available public database intended as a resource for research on the immune response to SARS-CoV-2. Deeply sampled blood TCRbeta repertoires from subjects exposed to, actively infected with, or recovered from COVID-19 were included in the dataset. Where available, HLA class I and class II types were obtained from metadata supplied by the sample provider rather than from assay-based typing. The material from the prospective study consisted of cDNA or gDNA derived from T cells, B-cell-depleted T cells, or PBMCs. Nearly every sample came with metadata listing a de-identified subject ID, COVID-19 status, age in years and sex. Results the study describes overall, beyond this receptor: How much clinical and demographic metadata was included differed by source and by participant, and the metadata was provided uncurated.

Sequencing used peripheral blood. The receptor's source is a woman in her forties or fifties with acute or convalescent COVID-19.

The nucleotide sequence is TGTGCCAGCAGCTTGATCCGGGCCGGGGGCTATGGCTACACCTTC. The translation is CASSLIRAGGYGYTF. The chain employs TRBV5-6 and TRBJ1-2, with TRBD1 perhaps the D gene, on 5 matching bases. The CDR3 runs 15 residues from the cysteine to the phenylalanine. Just CDR3 DNA is preserved here, 45 bases in frame from base 1. V is clipped by 1 base and J by 4 bases, and the sequence between their germline boundaries is 14 bases long. Based on the germline V gene, the CDR1 and CDR2 sequences are SGHDT and YYEEEE.